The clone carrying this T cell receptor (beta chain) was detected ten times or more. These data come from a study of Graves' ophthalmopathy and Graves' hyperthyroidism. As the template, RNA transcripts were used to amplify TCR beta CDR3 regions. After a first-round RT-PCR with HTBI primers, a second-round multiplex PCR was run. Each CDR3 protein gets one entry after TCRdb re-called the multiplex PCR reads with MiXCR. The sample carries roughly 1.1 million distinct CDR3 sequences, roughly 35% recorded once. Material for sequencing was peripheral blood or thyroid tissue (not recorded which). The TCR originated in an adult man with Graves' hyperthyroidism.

This CDR3 is CASSVEVVGTQYF. For the CDR3, the DNA is TGTGCCAGCAGTGTGGAGGTCGTGGGGACCCAGTACTTC. This rearrangement joins TRBV2 to TRBJ2-5; a possible D gene is TRBD2 (5 bases). Per germline, CDR1 SNHLY and CDR2 FYNNEI. CDR3 size: 13 residues. V was pared by 4 bases and J by 7 bases, with 13 bases between.